Below are 2 T cell receptor beta chains sequenced from a single sample in a study of regulatory T cells in long-lasting Graves disease. Both iRepertoire HTBI primers and Arm-PCR of CDR3 regions were used to build the TCR beta libraries. TCRdb independently ran MiXCR on the multiplex PCR reads; one entry per CDR3 protein. The table shows some 460,000 distinct CDR3 sequences, with around 16% occurring only once. The sample's time point: newly diagnosed GD, antithyroid drugs for less than 3 months. Researchers made the TCR library from RNA that was extracted from PBMCs. This sample was shared with a second study, whose subject was T cells in Graves' hyperthyroidism and ophthalmopathy.

Source: peripheral blood mononuclear cells (PBMCs), taken at new diagnosis, from a patient treated with antithyroid drugs. These receptors came from a man between 35 and 55 years old with Graves disease.

V and J are TRBV19 and TRBJ2-1; D may correspond to TRBD1 or TRBD2 (5 bases each). V shed 5 bases and J shed 4 bases, with 9 bases lying between them. Per germline, CDR1 LNHDA and CDR2 SQIVND (reference sequence). The length of the CDR3 is 13 residues. Here the CDR3 DNA reads TGTGCCAGTAGTGGGACGATATACAATGAGCAGTTCTTC. Encoded protein: CASSGTIYNEQFF.

The chain is built from TRBV7-8 and TRBJ2-1; D is possibly TRBD2 (5 bases). The CDR3 totals 18 residues. Germline CDR1 is SGHVS and CDR2 is FQNEAQ. The V end was cut by 1 base, the J end by 5 bases, with 21 bases between. The CDR3 region has the DNA TGTGCCAGCAGCTTAGTTCGGTGGGAGTCCAGGTTTGACAATGAGCAGTTCTTC. It encodes CASSLVRWESRFDNEQFF.